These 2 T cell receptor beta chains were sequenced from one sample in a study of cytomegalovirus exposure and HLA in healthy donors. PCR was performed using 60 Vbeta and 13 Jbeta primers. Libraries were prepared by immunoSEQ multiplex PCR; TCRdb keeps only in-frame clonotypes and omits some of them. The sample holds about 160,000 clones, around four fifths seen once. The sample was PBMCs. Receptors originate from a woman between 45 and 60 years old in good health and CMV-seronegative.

CDR3 sequence (DNA): TGTGCCATCAGTGGGGGACAGAACAATGAGCAGTTCTTC. This encodes CAISGGQNNEQFF. The chain recombines TRBV10-3 with TRBJ2-1, with 7 bases identical to TRBD1. The CDR3 length is 13 residues. V gave up 4 bases and J gave up 5 bases; unmatched junction bases: 2. Germline lookup yields CDR1 ENHRY and CDR2 SYGVKD.

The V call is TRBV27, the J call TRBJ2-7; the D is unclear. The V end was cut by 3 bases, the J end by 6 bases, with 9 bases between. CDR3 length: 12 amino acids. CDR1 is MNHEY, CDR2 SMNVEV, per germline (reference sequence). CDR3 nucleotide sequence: TGTGCCAGCAGTTTTAATCGCGGCGAGCAGTACTTC. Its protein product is CASSFNRGEQYF.